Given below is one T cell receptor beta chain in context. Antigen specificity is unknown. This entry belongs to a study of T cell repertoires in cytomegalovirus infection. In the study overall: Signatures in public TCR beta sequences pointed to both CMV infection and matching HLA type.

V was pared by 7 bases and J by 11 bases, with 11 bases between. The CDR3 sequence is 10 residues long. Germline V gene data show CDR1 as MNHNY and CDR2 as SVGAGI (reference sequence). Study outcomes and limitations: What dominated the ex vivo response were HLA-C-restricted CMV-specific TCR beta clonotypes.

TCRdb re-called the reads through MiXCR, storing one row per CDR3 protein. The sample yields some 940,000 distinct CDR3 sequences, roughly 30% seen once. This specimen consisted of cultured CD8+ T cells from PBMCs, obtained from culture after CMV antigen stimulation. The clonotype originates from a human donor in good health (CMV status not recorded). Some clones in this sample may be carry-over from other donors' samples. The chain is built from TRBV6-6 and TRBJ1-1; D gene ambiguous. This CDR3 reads CASIKGGAFF. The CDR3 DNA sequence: TGTGCCAGCATTAAAGGTGGTGCTTTCTTT.